This TCR beta chain was sequenced during a study of control samples from healthy donors and cancer patients. The germline CDR1 and CDR2 sequences are LNHNV and YYDKDF (reference sequence). This CDR3 contains 16 residues. The V end was cut by 0 bases, the J end by 6 bases, with 12 bases between. TCRdb's table, derived via immunoSEQ multiplex PCR, lists solely in-frame clones and lacks some. The sample holds about 140,000 clones, about nine tenths seen once. The origin of this receptor is a young man in good health. The chain links TRBV15 to TRBJ1-6; D remains ambiguous. Sequenced sample: blood. DNA of the CDR3: TGTGCCACCAGCAGAGATCGTGGCACGGGTAATTCACCCCTCCACTTT. Translating gives CATSRDRGTGNSPLHF.